The 7 T cell receptor beta chains reported below all come from one sample, sequenced in a study of blood T cell repertoires in COVID-19. The protocol was immunoSEQ multiplex PCR, while the TCRdb copy is restricted to in-frame clones and leaves out a portion. The sample carries about 46,000 clones, roughly 85% recorded once. The sample comprised peripheral blood. Receptor source: an elderly woman with COVID-19, enrolled during active disease.

The V call is TRBV7-2, the J call TRBJ2-2; TRBD1 aligns across 9 bases. The CDR3 contains 15 residues. The germline gives CDR1 SGHTA, CDR2 FQGNSA. With V trimmed by 6 bases and J by 4 bases, 6 bases remained unmatched. The CDR3 reads CASRTGGAGTGELFF. The DNA of the CDR3 is TGTGCCAGCAGAACAGGGGGCGCGGGCACCGGGGAGCTGTTTTTT.

The chain recombines TRBV9 with TRBJ2-3; D is unclear. CDR1 and CDR2 (germline): SGDLS, YYNGEE. V shed 0 bases and J shed 2 bases, with 7 bases lying between them. The CDR3 is 14 residues long. The CDR3 loop is CASSVGQITDTQYF. Here the CDR3 DNA reads TGTGCCAGCAGCGTAGGTCAGATCACAGATACGCAGTATTTT. The full variable domain, completed using reference TRBV9 and TRBJ2-3, is DSGVTQTPKHLITATGQRVTLRCSPRSGDLSVYWYQQSLDQGLQFLIQYYNGEERAKGNILERFSAQQFPDLHSELNLSSLELGDSALYFCASSVGQITDTQYFGPGTRLTVL.

This clone was counted ten times or more. The chain uses TRBV4-2 and TRBJ2-7; tentatively, D is TRBD2 (5 bases). CDR3 length: 15 residues. The V gene's germline CDR1 is LGHNA and CDR2 YNFKEQ. V was clipped by 0 bases and J by 5 bases, with 14 bases between them. CDR3 sequence reads: CASSQEPGILNEQYF. The CDR3, as DNA: TGTGCCAGCAGCCAAGAACCGGGAATTTTGAACGAGCAGTACTTC.

V usage is TRBV2 and J usage is TRBJ2-7, with TRBD1 identical over 9 bases. The CDR3 consists of 14 residues. The germline V gene encodes CDR1 SNHLY and CDR2 FYNNEI. Trimming took 6 bases from V and 0 from J; bases not matched to a gene: 3. The CDR3 is CASRGQGTSYEQYF. CDR3 bases: TGTGCCAGCAGGGGACAGGGTACCTCCTACGAGCAGTACTTC.

V gene TRBV5-1 combines with J gene TRBJ1-2; D perhaps matches TRBD1 (6 bases). The CDR3 is 14 residues long. Germline CDR1 reads SGHRS; CDR2 reads YFSETQ. Between the trimmed V and J ends, which lost 0 bases and 4 bases, there was a span of 10 bases. In DNA form, the CDR3 reads TGCGCCAGCAGCTTGGGCCAGGGGAGCTATGGCTACACCTTC. Translated: CASSLGQGSYGYTF.

The chain couples TRBV7-2 to TRBJ2-2, with a tentative D call TRBD1 (6 bases). CDR1 is SGHTA, CDR2 FQGNSA, per germline. This CDR3 region has 14 residues. Trimming took off 8 bases at V and 0 bases at J, with 10 bases between the two ends. CDR3 nucleotides: TGTGCCAGCCAGGGGTTCGCGAACACCGGGGAGCTGTTTTTT. This encodes CASQGFANTGELFF.

The chain uses TRBV3-1 (or the pseudogene TRBV3-2) and TRBJ2-5; 9 bases agree with TRBD2. This CDR3 has 14 residues. The J segment lost 2 bases and the V segment lost 4 bases, leaving 2 bases of the junction unmatched. The germline V gene encodes CDR1 LGHDT and CDR2 YNNKEL (reference sequence). CDR3 sequence reads: CASSLSGGQETQYF. The CDR3 DNA sequence: TGTGCCAGCAGCCTTAGCGGGGGACAAGAGACCCAGTACTTC.